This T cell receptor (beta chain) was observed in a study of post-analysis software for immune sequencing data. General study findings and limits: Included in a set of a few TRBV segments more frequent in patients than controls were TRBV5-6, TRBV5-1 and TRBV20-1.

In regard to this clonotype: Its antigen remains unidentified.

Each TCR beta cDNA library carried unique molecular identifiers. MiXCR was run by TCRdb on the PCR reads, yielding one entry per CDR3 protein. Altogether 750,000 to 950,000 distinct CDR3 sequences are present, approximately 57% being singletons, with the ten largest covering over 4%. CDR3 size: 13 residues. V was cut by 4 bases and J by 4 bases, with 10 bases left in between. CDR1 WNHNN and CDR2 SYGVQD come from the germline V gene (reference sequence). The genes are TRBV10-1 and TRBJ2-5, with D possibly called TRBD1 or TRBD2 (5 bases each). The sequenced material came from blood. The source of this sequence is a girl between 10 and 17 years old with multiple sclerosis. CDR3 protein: CASSAKRGETQYF. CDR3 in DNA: TGCGCCAGCAGTGCGAAGAGGGGAGAGACCCAGTACTTC.